This TCR beta chain is drawn from a study of T cells in Graves' hyperthyroidism and ophthalmopathy. Trimming shortened V by 0 bases and J by 5 bases, and 17 bases separated the two germline ends. The CDR3 covers 16 residues. Germline V lookup: CDR1 LGHDT, CDR2 YNNKEL (reference sequence). It was RNA transcripts that yielded the amplified TCR beta CDR3 regions. First-round RT-PCR with HTBI primers amplified the TCR CDR3 region. From the multiplex PCR reads, TCRdb called clonotypes with MiXCR, one entry per CDR3 protein. The data contain 660,000 or so distinct CDR3 sequences, 20% to 25% of them singletons. Ophthalmopathy patients had moderate-to-severe active disease, CAS ≥3, NOSPECS ≥4, and disease duration under 3 months. Diagnoses were made from clinical symptoms, serum measures (thyroxine and TRAb), thyroid ultrasound and orbital computed tomography.

This chain connects TRBV3-1 to TRBJ2-7; no definite D call. Sample: blood. The receptor was isolated from a man aged 30-40 years with Graves' ophthalmopathy. The CDR3 region is CASSQDSVKRLDEQYF. The CDR3 coding sequence is TGTGCCAGCAGCCAAGATTCGGTTAAGAGGCTTGACGAGCAGTACTTC.